Listed here are 18 T cell receptor beta chains from one sample, sequenced in a study of T cells in Graves' hyperthyroidism and ophthalmopathy. What was amplified from RNA transcripts were TCR beta CDR3 regions. TCR CDR3 underwent first-round RT-PCR with the HTBI primer set. A single record per CDR3 protein comes from TCRdb applying MiXCR to the multiplex PCR reads. The sample has hundreds of thousands of distinct CDR3 sequences; about 38% are singletons. What was sequenced was blood. All receptors derive from a man aged 18 to 30 with Graves' hyperthyroidism.

Turning to this clonotype: This may arise from a read error, as a much more abundant clone is one base away. This chain links TRBV20-1 with TRBJ2-2, with D hard to call. Germline V gene data show CDR1 as DFQATT and CDR2 as SNEGSKA (reference sequence). Trimming removed 8 bases from V and 6 bases from J, with 13 bases in between. This CDR3 has 12 residues. The CDR3 DNA sequence: TGCAGTACTTCCTTGGGCTCCGGGGAGCTGTTTTTT. This gives the protein CSTSLGSGELFF.

The table lists this clonotype with many counts. V gene TRBV2 combines with J gene TRBJ1-2, with 8 bases fitting TRBD1. Germline lookup yields CDR1 SNHLY and CDR2 FYNNEI. Trimming took 11 bases from V and 6 from J; bases not matched to a gene: 11. The CDR3 extends over 13 amino acids. The CDR3 protein is CASAGGAQDGYTF. CDR3 in DNA: TGTGCCTCTGCAGGGGGCGCGCAGGATGGCTACACCTTC.

This clonotype was detected ten times or more. V is TRBV9 and J is TRBJ2-5, with TRBD1 as a possible D gene (6 bases). Germline CDR1 SGDLS, CDR2 YYNGEE. V was clipped by 1 base and J by 2 bases, with 9 bases between them. CDR3 size: 14 residues. The CDR3 spells CASSVWDTQETQYF. CDR3 in DNA: TGTGCCAGCAGCGTATGGGACACTCAAGAGACCCAGTACTTC.

The genes are TRBV7-9 and TRBJ2-7; unclear D gene. The V gene lost 6 bases and the J gene lost 1 base, with 16 bases spanning the gap. The germline V gene encodes CDR1 SEHNR and CDR2 FQNEAQ (reference sequence). There are 15 residues in the CDR3. CDR3: CASRPTHGRSYEQYF. CDR3 sequence (DNA): TGTGCCAGCAGGCCGACCCACGGGCGATCCTACGAGCAGTACTTC.

This chain connects TRBV7-9 to TRBJ2-5; either TRBD1 or TRBD2 may supply D (5 bases each). The V and J ends lost 5 bases and 3 bases respectively, with 16 bases between them. The CDR3 has 15 amino acids. Looked up from germline, CDR1 is SEHNR and CDR2 is FQNEAQ (reference sequence). The CDR3 region has the DNA TGTGCCAGCAGCCCCGGGACCATGTACAAAGAGACCCAGTACTTC. Its translation is CASSPGTMYKETQYF.

The chain employs TRBV9 and TRBJ2-7; D call uncertain. The germline gives CDR1 SGDLS, CDR2 YYNGEE. The CDR3 is made up of 14 amino acids. Trimming stripped 1 base from V and 5 bases from J, with 13 bases between. CDR3 protein: CASSVSNLRHEQYF. In DNA, the CDR3 is TGTGCCAGCAGCGTATCAAACCTGAGGCACGAGCAGTACTTC.

This sequence joins TRBV7-4 and TRBJ2-3; no reliable D call. Trimming pared 3 bases from V and 6 bases from J, leaving 4 bases between. The germline CDR1 and CDR2 sequences are SGHVT and SQSDAQ. This CDR3 is 11 amino acids long. The DNA for the CDR3 is TGTGCCAGCAGCTTCTCCGATACGCAGTATTTT. It is translated as CASSFSDTQYF.

This clonotype was counted between two and nine times. V is TRBV9 and J is TRBJ1-1; D is possibly TRBD1 (5 bases). This CDR3 spans 14 amino acids. CDR1 is SGDLS, CDR2 YYNGEE, per germline. V was clipped by 5 bases and J by 3 bases, with 14 bases between them. The CDR3 loop reads CASSARQRDTEAFF. The CDR3 DNA is TGTGCCAGCAGTGCCAGACAGCGAGACACTGAAGCTTTCTTT. Together with reference TRBV9 and TRBJ1-1, the CDR3 gives the full variable domain: DSGVTQTPKHLITATGQRVTLRCSPRSGDLSVYWYQQSLDQGLQFLIQYYNGEERAKGNILERFSAQQFPDLHSELNLSSLELGDSALYFCASSARQRDTEAFFGQGTRLTVV.

Many counts were recorded for this clonotype. The genes are TRBV7-3 and TRBJ2-2, with D possibly being TRBD2 (5 bases). Germline V gene sequence: CDR1 SGHTA, CDR2 FQGTGA. This CDR3 has 15 amino acids. V gave up 3 bases and J gave up 0 bases, with 8 bases separating them. In DNA form, the CDR3 reads TGTGCCAGCAGCTTGCTAGCCGCGAACACCGGGGAGCTGTTTTTT. The encoded protein is CASSLLAANTGELFF.

The CDR3 region has the DNA TGCAGTGCTCTCAGGGGAGGGGATGGAGAGACCCAGTACTTC. The encoded protein is CSALRGGDGETQYF. The rearrangement uses TRBV20-1 and TRBJ2-5, with a possible D match to TRBD2 (7 bases). The CDR3 is made up of 14 amino acids. V was pared by 5 bases and J by 4 bases, with 17 bases between. Germline V gene sequence: CDR1 DFQATT, CDR2 SNEGSKA (reference sequence).

The sample holds many counts of this clonotype. The chain combines TRBV29-1 with TRBJ2-7; D not resolved. CDR3 length: 13 amino acids. The ends were cut back, 3 bases at V and 2 bases at J, with 11 bases in the middle. Germline-derived CDR1 and CDR2 are SQVTM and ANQGSEA. The CDR3 is CSVDGENPYEQYF. The CDR3 region has the DNA TGCAGCGTTGATGGCGAAAACCCCTACGAGCAGTACTTC.

The count of this clonotype is one. The J gene is TRBJ2-5, the V gene TRBV7-6; possibly TRBD2 for D (7 bases). The V end lost 5 bases, the J end lost 5 bases, and 21 bases lay between the germline ends. CDR1 SGHVS and CDR2 FNYEAQ come from the germline V gene. This CDR3 is 16 amino acids long. This chain's CDR3 is CASSLLTRGAKETQYF. CDR3 DNA: TGTGCCAGCAGCCTCCTAACCCGGGGGGCCAAGGAGACCCAGTACTTC.

The chain recombines TRBV10-3 with TRBJ2-7; TRBD2 might be the D (5 bases). The J call may be in error: the DNA end matches TRBJ2-1 better. In germline, CDR1 is ENHRY, CDR2 SYGVKD. The length of the CDR3 is 15 residues. CDR3 sequence: CAISFRRYLHYEQFF. The CDR3 nucleotides are TGTGCCATCAGTTTTCGGAGGTACCTTCACTACGAGCAGTTCTTC.

This clonotype was detected a few times. An end of the junction differs from the germline gene, which may be a read error. The rearrangement links TRBV5-1 to TRBJ1-2; D gene unclear. This CDR3 region has 13 residues. Germline loops: CDR1 SGHRS, CDR2 YFSETQ. Here the CDR3 DNA reads TGTGCCAGCAGTTTCGGACTTAGCTATGGCTACACCTTC. Protein product: CASSFGLSYGYTF.

The chain is built from TRBV2 and TRBJ2-3; D not resolved. Deletions cut 0 bases from V and 6 bases from J, with 7 bases between. Germline assignment: CDR1 SNHLY and CDR2 FYNNEI. There are 13 residues in the CDR3. The CDR3 DNA is TGTGCCAGCAGTGAAGCGCTGGGTGATACGCAGTATTTT. Translating it yields CASSEALGDTQYF.

This clonotype was observed many times. This sequence joins TRBV7-9 and TRBJ2-5, with D possibly matching TRBD1 (5 bases). CDR3 length: 14 amino acids. CDR1 and CDR2 from the germline V gene are SEHNR and FQNEAQ (reference sequence). V lost 4 bases and J 1 base, leaving 10 bases between the germline ends. The CDR3, as DNA: TGTGCCAGCAGCTACTTGACAGTCCAAGAGACCCAGTACTTC. Protein: CASSYLTVQETQYF.

The rearrangement joins TRBV7-9 to TRBJ2-7, with TRBD1 matching over 8 bases. The CDR3 runs 15 residues. V shed 3 bases and J 2 bases; nucleotides not matched to a gene: 6. CDR1 and CDR2 (germline): SEHNR, FQNEAQ (reference sequence). The CDR3 coding sequence is TGTGCCAGCAGCTTGGCAGGGGGCGACCCCTACGAGCAGTACTTC. Residues: CASSLAGGDPYEQYF.

This clonotype was seen repeatedly, ten times or more. This sequence joins TRBV7-9 and TRBJ1-2; D not certain. This CDR3 comprises 13 residues. Trimming left V 3 bases short and J 1 base short, with 6 bases between. Looked up from germline, CDR1 is SEHNR and CDR2 is FQNEAQ (reference sequence). The CDR3 sequence is CASSLEINYGYTF. The DNA for the CDR3 is TGTGCCAGCAGCTTGGAGATTAACTATGGCTACACCTTC. Using reference TRBV7-9 and TRBJ1-2 for the parts outside the CDR3, the full variable domain is DTGVSQNPRHKITKRGQNVTFRCDPISEHNRLYWYRQTLGQGPEFLTYFQNEAQLEKSRLLSDRFSAERPKGSFSTLEIQRTEQGDSAMYLCASSLEINYGYTFGSGTRLTVV.